This T cell receptor (beta chain) is from a study of blood T cell repertoires in COVID-19. Germline lookup yields CDR1 SEHNR and CDR2 FQNEAQ (reference sequence). This CDR3 has 13 residues. The germline V and J ends were trimmed by 3 bases and 0 bases, with 5 bases remaining between them. In the authors' methods: For nucleated cells, counts were estimated from reference gene primer amplification. The method was immunoSEQ multiplex PCR; TCRdb's version includes in-frame clones alone and lacks a portion of them. V, J and clone size derive from that table, while D and trimming were established from the DNA sequence. The sample lists 44,000 or so clones, 70% to 85% occurring once.

The sample taken for sequencing was peripheral blood. This sequence joins TRBV7-9 and TRBJ1-1; D remains unclear. The source is a man between 50 and 59 years old with active COVID-19. The CDR3 nucleotides are TGTGCCAGCAGCTTGAGGTTGAACACTGAAGCTTTCTTT. Protein product: CASSLRLNTEAFF. Full variable domain (rest looked up from reference TRBV7-9 and TRBJ1-1): DTGVSQNPRHKITKRGQNVTFRCDPISEHNRLYWYRQTLGQGPEFLTYFQNEAQLEKSRLLSDRFSAERPKGSFSTLEIQRTEQGDSAMYLCASSLRLNTEAFFGQGTRLTVV.